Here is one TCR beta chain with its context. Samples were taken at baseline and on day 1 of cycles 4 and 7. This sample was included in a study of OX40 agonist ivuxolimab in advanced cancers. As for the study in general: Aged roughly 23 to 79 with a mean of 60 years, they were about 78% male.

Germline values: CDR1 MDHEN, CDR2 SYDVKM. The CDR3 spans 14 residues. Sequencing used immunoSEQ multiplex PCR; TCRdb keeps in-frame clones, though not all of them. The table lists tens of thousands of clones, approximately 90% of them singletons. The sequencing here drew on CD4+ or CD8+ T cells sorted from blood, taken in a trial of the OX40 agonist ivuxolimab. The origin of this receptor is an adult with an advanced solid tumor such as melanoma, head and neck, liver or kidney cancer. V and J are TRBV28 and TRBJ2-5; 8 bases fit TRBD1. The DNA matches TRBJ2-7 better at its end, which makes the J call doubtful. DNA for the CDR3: TGTGCCAGCAGACCCGGGACAGGAGGCAGCGAGCAGTACTTC. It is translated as CASRPGTGGSEQYF.